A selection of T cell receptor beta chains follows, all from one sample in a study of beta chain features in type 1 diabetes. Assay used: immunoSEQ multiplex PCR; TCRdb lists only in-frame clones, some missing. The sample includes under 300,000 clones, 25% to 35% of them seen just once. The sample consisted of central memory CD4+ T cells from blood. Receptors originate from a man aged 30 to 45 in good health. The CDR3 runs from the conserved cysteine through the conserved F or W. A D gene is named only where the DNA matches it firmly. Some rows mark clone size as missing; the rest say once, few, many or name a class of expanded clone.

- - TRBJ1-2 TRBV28 CATPGAGGPYGYTF TGTGCCACCCCGGGGGCCGGGGGGCCCTATGGCTACACCTTC
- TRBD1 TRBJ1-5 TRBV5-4 CASSSDRGQPQHF TGTGCCAGCAGCTCTGACAGGGGTCAGCCCCAGCATTTT
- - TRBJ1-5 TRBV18 CASSPEGYSNQPQHF TGTGCCAGCTCACCAGAGGGCTATAGCAATCAGCCCCAGCATTTT
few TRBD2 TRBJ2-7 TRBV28 CASSPGTSGLYEQYF TGTGCCAGCAGTCCGGGGACTAGCGGGCTCTACGAGCAGTACTTC
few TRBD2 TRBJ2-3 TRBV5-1 CASSRGFGGGTDTQYF TGCGCCAGCAGCCGGGGATTTGGCGGGGGGACAGATACGCAGTATTTT
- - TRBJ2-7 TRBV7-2 CASSLAQGPYEQYF TGTGCCAGCAGCTTAGCGCAGGGCCCATACGAGCAGTACTTC
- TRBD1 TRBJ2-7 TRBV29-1 CSVDRGQGEQYF TGCAGCGTTGACAGGGGGCAAGGCGAGCAGTACTTC
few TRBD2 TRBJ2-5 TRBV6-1 CASTGPGLALSTQYF TGTGCCAGCACCGGTCCGGGACTAGCACTTTCGACCCAGTACTTC
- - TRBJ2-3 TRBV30 CACHTDTQYF TGTGCCTGCCACACAGATACGCAGTATTTT
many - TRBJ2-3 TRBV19 CASSMRGIADTQYF TGTGCCAGTAGTATGAGAGGGATCGCAGATACGCAGTATTTT
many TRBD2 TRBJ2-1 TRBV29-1 CSVQAGGPNEQFF TGCAGCGTTCAAGCGGGAGGGCCCAATGAGCAGTTCTTC
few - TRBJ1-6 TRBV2 CASTQRGGRDHSPLHF TGTGCCAGCACCCAACGCGGGGGCCGGGATCATTCACCCCTCCACTTT